The 23 T cell receptor beta chains below all came from one sample that was sequenced in a study of graft-versus-host responses after intestinal transplantation. These TCRs' antigens remain unknown. The assay was immunoSEQ multiplex PCR, and TCRdb's table has in-frame clones only and misses some. The sample includes fewer than 150,000 clones, approximately 94% seen only once; the top ten take around 0.15%. This material consisted of unstimulated CD4+ T cells sorted from spleen or lymph node cells, taken before intestinal transplant. The receptors originated from a human donor who received an intestinal transplant.

V gene TRBV9 combines with J gene TRBJ2-3; 9 bases map to TRBD2. V lost 4 bases and J lost 2; bases outside the gene matches: 8. Germline CDR1 and CDR2: SGDLS and YYNGEE. The CDR3 runs 16 residues. The CDR3 spells CASSLLIAGATDTQYF. The CDR3 DNA is TGTGCCAGCAGCCTTCTGATAGCGGGGGCCACAGATACGCAGTATTTT.

The V gene is TRBV5-1, the J gene TRBJ2-5; 10 bases line up with TRBD1. Germline CDR1 is SGHRS and CDR2 is YFSETQ. Unmatched junction bases numbered 5, after V lost 4 bases and J lost 2 bases. The CDR3 loop spans 15 amino acids. The CDR3 region is CASSKTGGKQETQYF. CDR3 DNA sequence: TGCGCCAGCAGCAAGACAGGGGGCAAACAAGAGACCCAGTACTTC.

This clone appeared a single time. V and J are TRBV21-1 and TRBJ1-5; the D call in the table, TRBD1, was not verified against the DNA. TRBV21-1 is an annotated pseudogene. This CDR3 region has 15 residues. In DNA, the CDR3 is TGTGCCAGCACCACCAGGGGATACAGCAATCAGCCCCAGCATTTT. Translating it yields CASTTRGYSNQPQHF.

The chain has TRBV10-2 and TRBJ1-1, with 7 bases that match TRBD1. Germline values: CDR1 WSHSY, CDR2 SAAADI. Trimming took 6 bases from V and 1 from J; bases not matched to a gene: 5. The CDR3 totals 14 residues. The CDR3 region is CASRWTGGNTEAFF. Written as DNA, the CDR3 is TGCGCCAGCAGATGGACAGGAGGGAACACTGAAGCTTTCTTT.

The J gene is TRBJ1-1, the V gene TRBV6-5; the D is unclear. Germline-derived CDR1 and CDR2 are MNHEY and SVGAGI. Between the trimmed V and J ends, which lost 6 bases and 0 bases, there was a span of 8 bases. The CDR3 is 13 residues long. The CDR3 region is CASRRTLNTEAFF. In nucleotides, the CDR3 is TGTGCCAGCAGAAGGACCTTGAACACTGAAGCTTTCTTT.

The chain is built from TRBV18 and TRBJ1-5; D unresolved. Germline lookup yields CDR1 KGHSH and CDR2 LQKENI. Trimming stripped 2 bases from V and 2 bases from J, with 10 bases between. This CDR3 is 15 amino acids long. The CDR3: CASSPTATGNQPQHF. The CDR3 DNA reads as TGTGCCAGCTCACCAACGGCGACGGGCAATCAGCCCCAGCATTTT.

The rearrangement joins TRBV28 to TRBJ2-6; no definite D call. V was shortened by 6 bases and J by 0 bases, with 9 bases between the two germline ends. CDR1 MDHEN and CDR2 SYDVKM come from the germline V gene. The CDR3 runs to 15 residues. The CDR3, as DNA: TGTGCCAGCAGCACCGTATCCTCTGGGGCCAACGTCCTGACTTTC. Its protein product is CASSTVSSGANVLTF.

DNA of the CDR3: TGTGCCAGCAGCGTGGGGGGTAGCGGCCAAGAGACCCAGTACTTC. This translates into CASSVGGSGQETQYF. The chain uses TRBV9 and TRBJ2-5; TRBD2 is a possible D gene (6 bases). Germline assignment: CDR1 SGDLS and CDR2 YYNGEE. V lost 2 bases, J lost 1 base, and 12 bases lay in between. The CDR3 runs to 15 residues.

This chain's CDR3 is CASSGSRASTYEQYF. DNA for the CDR3: TGTGCCAGCAGTGGGAGCAGGGCGTCCACCTACGAGCAGTACTTC. The chain combines TRBV2 with TRBJ2-7, with D possibly TRBD1 on 5 matching bases. CDR1 is SNHLY and CDR2 is FYNNEI in the germline V gene. The V end lost 4 bases, the J end lost 2 bases, and 15 bases lay between the germline ends. CDR3 length: 15 amino acids.

The gene calls are TRBV27 and TRBJ2-1; maybe TRBD2 (5 bases). The CDR3 has 14 residues. Germline V gene sequence: CDR1 MNHEY, CDR2 SMNVEV (reference sequence). Trimming removed 2 bases from V and 9 bases from J, with 14 bases in between. CDR3 bases: TGTGCCAGCAGTTTAGGTCTCCCGGCGGGTGAGCAGTTCTTC. Translation: CASSLGLPAGEQFF.

The rearrangement joins TRBV28 to TRBJ1-2; the match to TRBD1 covers 10 bases. The CDR3 has 15 residues. Germline CDR1 and CDR2: MDHEN and SYDVKM. Unmatched junction bases numbered 6, after V lost 4 bases and J lost 4 bases. The CDR3 nucleotides are TGTGCCAGCAGTTCAGGGGACAGGGGTCCCTATGGCTACACCTTC. This gives the protein CASSSGDRGPYGYTF.

This clone came up a few times. The rearrangement uses TRBV29-1 and TRBJ1-1; D is unresolved. Trimming cost V 4 bases and J 5 bases, with 5 bases left between them. The germline CDR1 and CDR2 sequences are SQVTM and ANQGSEA. CDR3 length: 10 amino acids. CDR3 amino acids: CSVATTEAFF. CDR3 nucleotides: TGCAGCGTTGCCACGACTGAAGCTTTCTTT. The full variable domain, in which reference TRBV29-1 and TRBJ1-1 provide the parts outside the CDR3, is SAVISQKPSRDICQRGTSLTIQCQVDSQVTMMFWYRQQPGQSLTLIATANQGSEATYESGFVIDKFPISRPNLTFSTLTVSNMSPEDSSIYLCSVATTEAFFGQGTRLTVV.

The chain combines TRBV2 with TRBJ2-2; 10 bases are a match to TRBD2. The CDR3 runs to 16 residues. J lost 6 bases, V lost 4 bases, and 8 bases had no gene match. Germline loops: CDR1 SNHLY, CDR2 FYNNEI. The CDR3 nucleotides are TGTGCCAGCAGTGGAGCGGGGGGGCACCTAGCCGGGGAGCTGTTTTTT. Amino acid sequence: CASSGAGGHLAGELFF.

This sequence joins TRBV5-1 and TRBJ2-7; D may be TRBD2 (6 bases). CDR3 length: 15 residues. V was pared by 0 bases and J by 5 bases, with 15 bases between. The germline V gene has CDR1 SGHRS and CDR2 YFSETQ. The CDR3 is CASSLEGGEWDEQYF. The DNA for the CDR3 is TGCGCCAGCAGCTTGGAAGGAGGGGAGTGGGACGAGCAGTACTTC.

In DNA form, the CDR3 reads TGTGCCAGCAGCTTTTTTGACAGGATCAGTAACTATGGCTACACCTTC. Amino acid sequence: CASSFFDRISNYGYTF. V gene TRBV5-6 combines with J gene TRBJ1-2; D possibly corresponds to TRBD1 (6 bases). In germline, CDR1 is SGHDT, CDR2 YYEEEE. V lost 2 bases and J lost 1, with 15 bases in between. CDR3 size: 16 residues.

This chain links TRBV19 with TRBJ2-3; 10 nucleotides agree with TRBD1. The V and J ends lost 0 bases and 3 bases, in that order; junction bases with no gene match: 6. CDR1 and CDR2 (germline): LNHDA, SQIVND (reference sequence). The CDR3 is 17 amino acids. CDR3 DNA: TGTGCCAGTAGTATAGATCCTCGGGACAGGGGTACAGATACGCAGTATTTT. Residues: CASSIDPRDRGTDTQYF.

V usage is TRBV2 and J usage is TRBJ2-3; D is perhaps TRBD1 or TRBD2 (6 bases each). This CDR3 is 11 amino acids long. V lost 6 bases, J lost 6 bases, and 7 bases lay in between. Germline V CDR1 and CDR2: SNHLY, FYNNEI. The CDR3 coding sequence is TGTGCCAGCAGGGGGGGCGATACGCAGTATTTT. Its protein is CASRGGDTQYF.

This chain links TRBV29-1 with TRBJ2-3; maybe TRBD2 (5 bases). The CDR3 is made up of 13 amino acids. CDR1 and CDR2 from the germline V gene are SQVTM and ANQGSEA. V dropped 8 bases and J dropped 3 bases, with 15 bases sitting between them. CDR3 region: CSTRRGTTDTQYF. CDR3 nucleotide sequence: TGCAGCACCCGACGGGGAACGACAGATACGCAGTATTTT.

The rearrangement uses TRBV14 and TRBJ2-3; D might be TRBD2 (5 bases). CDR1 is SGHDN and CDR2 is FVKESK in the germline V gene. Trimming cost V 2 bases and J 1 base, with 10 bases left between them. The CDR3 spans 15 residues. The CDR3 is CASSQRLRGTDTQYF. CDR3 in DNA: TGTGCCAGCAGCCAAAGGCTGCGGGGCACAGATACGCAGTATTTT.

V gene TRBV9 combines with J gene TRBJ2-1; 13 bases align to TRBD2. With V trimmed by 3 bases and J by 9 bases, 6 bases remained unmatched. Per germline, CDR1 SGDLS and CDR2 YYNGEE. The CDR3 is 15 residues long. The CDR3 DNA reads as TGTGCCAGCAGCGCCGGACTAGCGGGGGTCGTTGAGCAGTTCTTC. Its translation: CASSAGLAGVVEQFF.

J is TRBJ2-2 and V is TRBV16, with 11 bases identical to TRBD1. Germline loops: CDR1 KGHSY, CDR2 FQNENV. The CDR3 extends over 14 amino acids. V lost 7 bases to trimming and J lost 7 bases; unmatched junction nucleotides: 5. Here the CDR3 DNA reads TGTGCCAGCAACGGACAGGGGGCGATCGGGGAGCTGTTTTTT. Encoded protein: CASNGQGAIGELFF.

The chain recombines TRBV2 with TRBJ2-7; 8 bases align to TRBD1. Germline V lookup: CDR1 SNHLY, CDR2 FYNNEI. V lost 6 bases and J lost 5; bases outside the gene matches: 9. The CDR3 covers 14 residues. CDR3 loop: CASSDRTGSHEQYF. The CDR3 coding sequence is TGTGCCAGCAGCGACCGGACAGGGAGCCACGAGCAGTACTTC.

This chain links TRBV5-6 with TRBJ1-5; D call uncertain. Germline V gene lookup returns CDR1 SGHDT and CDR2 YYEEEE. Trimming stripped 1 base from V and 6 bases from J, with 17 bases between. The CDR3 is 16 amino acids. The CDR3 DNA reads as TGTGCCAGCAGCTTGACACACCGGACGGCCCCTCAGCCCCAGCATTTT. Translation: CASSLTHRTAPQPQHF.